The following is a TCR beta chain sequence with its context. Its antigen is still unknown. The CDR3 contains 12 residues. Germline V gene lookup returns CDR1 SGHAT and CDR2 FQNNGV. V was clipped by 4 bases and J by 3 bases, with 6 bases between them. Since all of the isolated RNA was reverse transcribed, expressed TCRB transcripts were what got sequenced. Mean read depth for naive, central memory and regulatory T cell samples was about 3.6 million reads. The method was immunoSEQ multiplex PCR; TCRdb's version includes in-frame clones alone and lacks a portion of them. The table lists a few hundred thousand clones, 8.5% to 10% of them singletons. This sample is part of a study of beta chain features in type 1 diabetes. General study results and limits: Naive, central memory and Treg TCRB repertoires seemed to resemble each other more closely in patients than they did in healthy donors. Type 1 diabetes patients had fewer VDJ junction insertions and more deletions. Shorter TCRB CDR3s, moderately but significantly so, were found in Type 1 diabetes patients in all four CD4+ subsets.

CD4+ cells of the naive, central memory, regulatory and stem cell-like memory types were sorted via CD45RO/CCR7/CD25/CD127/CD95/CD27. The sample consisted of central memory CD4+ T cells from blood. This sequence was found in a man under 40 with type 1 diabetes. The gene calls are TRBV11-2 and TRBJ1-2; D is ambiguous. Here the CDR3 reads CASSSEDYGYTF. The CDR3 region has the DNA TGTGCCAGCAGCTCCGAGGACTATGGCTACACCTTC.